This T cell receptor (beta chain) was identified during a study of blood T cells in healthy people across ages. Broader study findings: The recorded TCR beta diversity per million T cells decreased in a roughly linear manner with age. CMV infection status of these donors was not known.

A second PCR of 7 to 11 cycles used a sample-barcoded 5' primer and a J-beta primer mix. TCRdb re-called the 5' RACE reads through MiXCR, storing one row per CDR3 protein. The sample consists of some 290,000 distinct CDR3 sequences, roughly 27% of them appearing once. This clonotype was counted a few times. Its antigen is unknown. Germline V gene data show CDR1 as SGHNT and CDR2 as YENEEA. There are 15 residues in the CDR3. The junction had 8 bases not matched to a gene; V was cut back by 1 base and J by 8 bases. The origin of this receptor is a woman in her seventies in good health. Sequencing was done on a sample of blood. This sequence joins TRBV11-3 and TRBJ2-1; 7 bases align to TRBD1. Here the CDR3 DNA reads TGTGCCAGCAGCTTAGTTGGGACAGACGTCGATGAGCAGTTCTTC. It yields the protein CASSLVGTDVDEQFF.